This T cell receptor (beta chain) was sequenced in a study of CXCR3-negative and CXCR3-positive naive CD8 T cells. Germline V gene data show CDR1 as SQVTM and CDR2 as ANQGSEA. CDR3 length equals 14 residues. Study results and caveats: Fresh PBMCs were used in most assays, and CXCR3 expression partially decreased after cryopreservation. CXCR3-negative naive cells had less hydrophobic TRB CDR3s than did CXCR3-positive naive cells. Whereas memory cells differed, naive CXCR3-negative and CXCR3-positive cells shared similar TRBV-TRBJ usage.

The study made its TRB cDNA libraries by 5' RACE, adding UMI labels. For each CDR3 protein, TCRdb gives one entry from its re-call of the 5' RACE reads, without DNA. The sample holds about 53,000 distinct CDR3 sequences. As to this clonotype: What it recognizes is unknown.

Specimen: naive CXCR3+ CD8+ T cells from blood. Stated subset: CD45RO-CCR7+CD27+CD95- naive CD8+ T cells expressing CXCR3 (TNR3+). The chain carries TRBV29-1 and TRBJ2-2. This clonotype was obtained from a human donor in good health. Some clones in this sample may be carry-over from other donors' samples. The CDR3 is CSVETKANTGELFF.